The 5 T cell receptor beta chains listed next were all sequenced from one sample in a study of blood T cell repertoires in COVID-19. This table comes from immunoSEQ multiplex PCR, and its TCRdb copy is limited to in-frame clones, with some not included. Of 170,000 or so clones in the sample, roughly 85% are singletons; the top ten hold approximately 26%. Material for sequencing was peripheral blood. Receptor source: a woman between 65 and 79 years old with acute or convalescent COVID-19.

The chain combines TRBV10-1 with TRBJ2-1; D is ambiguous. The V end lost 5 bases, the J end lost 5 bases, and 13 bases lay between the germline ends. Looked up from germline, CDR1 is WNHNN and CDR2 is SYGVQD (reference sequence). This CDR3 region has 14 residues. The CDR3 spells CASSTLLRNNEQFF. As DNA, the CDR3 is TGCGCCAGCAGTACCCTACTGAGAAACAATGAGCAGTTCTTC.

The rearrangement uses TRBV2 and TRBJ2-7; 12 bases match TRBD2. This CDR3 is 13 amino acids long. Germline values: CDR1 SNHLY, CDR2 FYNNEI. After removal of 6 bases from V and 6 bases from J, the junction contained 3 bases not matched to a gene. This CDR3 is CASSPGLAGEQYF. For the CDR3, the DNA is TGTGCCAGCAGCCCGGGACTAGCGGGCGAGCAGTACTTC.

This clone occurred once. The rearrangement uses TRBV6-5 and TRBJ2-2, with 10 bases lining up with TRBD2. Trimming cost V 7 bases and J 3 bases; bases outside gene matches: 2. The length of the CDR3 is 14 residues. Germline V gives CDR1 MNHEY, CDR2 SVGAGI. The CDR3: CASTLAGDTGELFF. As DNA, the CDR3 is TGTGCCAGCACGCTAGCGGGAGACACCGGGGAGCTGTTTTTT.

This clone was detected a few times. The chain carries TRBV5-8 and TRBJ1-2, with D possibly TRBD1 on 5 matching bases. This CDR3 spans 18 amino acids. Germline V gene lookup returns CDR1 SGHTS and CDR2 YDEGEE. Trimming removed 3 bases at V and 2 bases at J, with 23 bases between. In nucleotides, the CDR3 is TGTGCCAGCAGCTATCCCCTTCAAATTAGGACAACAAACTATGGCTACACCTTC. This gives the protein CASSYPLQIRTTNYGYTF.

J is TRBJ2-2 and V is TRBV11-1, with 9 nucleotides matching TRBD1. The CDR3 extends over 16 amino acids. Per the germline V gene, CDR1 is SGHAT and CDR2 is FQDESV (reference sequence). V was pared by 3 bases and J by 2 bases, with 4 bases of the junction left unmatched. CDR3 sequence reads: CASSFSTGGNTGELFF. The CDR3 nucleotides are TGTGCCAGCAGCTTTTCGACAGGGGGTAACACCGGGGAGCTGTTTTTT.